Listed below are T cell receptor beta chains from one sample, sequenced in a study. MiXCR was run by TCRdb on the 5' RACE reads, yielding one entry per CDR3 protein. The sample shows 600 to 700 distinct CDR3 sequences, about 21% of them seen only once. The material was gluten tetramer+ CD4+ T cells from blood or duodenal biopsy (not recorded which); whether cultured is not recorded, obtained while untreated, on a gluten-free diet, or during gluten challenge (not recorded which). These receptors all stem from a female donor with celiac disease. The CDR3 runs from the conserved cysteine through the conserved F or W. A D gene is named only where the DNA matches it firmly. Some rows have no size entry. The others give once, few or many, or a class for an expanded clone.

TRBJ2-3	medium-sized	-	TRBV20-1	CSASKQLTDTQYF	TGCAGTGCTAGTAAGCAATTAACAGATACGCAGTATTTT
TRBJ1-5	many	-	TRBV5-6	CASSRAGGLGSNQPQHF	TGTGCCAGCAGCCGGGCCGGCGGCCTGGGAAGTAATCAGCCCCAGCATTTT
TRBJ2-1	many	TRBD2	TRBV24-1	CATSDHRGGPLGEQFF	TGTGCCACCAGTGATCATCGGGGAGGGCCACTGGGTGAGCAGTTCTTC
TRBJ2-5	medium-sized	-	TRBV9	CASSVGTDMESETQYF	TGTGCCAGCAGCGTCGGTACAGACATGGAGTCAGAGACCCAGTACTTC
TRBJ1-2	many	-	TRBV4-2	CASSLTHGSYGYTF	TGTGCCAGCAGCCTTACACATGGGTCCTATGGCTACACCTTC
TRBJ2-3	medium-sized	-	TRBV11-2	CASSLISDTQYF	TGTGCCAGCAGCTTAATCTCAGATACGCAGTATTTT
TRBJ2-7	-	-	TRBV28	CASSPQRYEQYF	TGTGCCAGCAGCCCACAGCGCTACGAGCAGTACTTC
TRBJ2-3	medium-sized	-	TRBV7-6	CASSSERTDTQYF	TGTGCCAGCAGCTCGGAACGCACAGATACGCAGTATTTT
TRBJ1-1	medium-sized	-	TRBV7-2	CASSLWGQDTEAFF	TGTGCCAGCAGCTTATGGGGGCAGGACACTGAAGCTTTCTTT
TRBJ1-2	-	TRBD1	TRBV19	CASSITGTGGESGYTF	TGTGCCAGTAGTATAACAGGGACAGGGGGCGAAAGTGGCTACACCTTC
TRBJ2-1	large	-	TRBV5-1	CASSFFVNEQFF	TGCGCCAGCAGCTTTTTCGTGAATGAGCAGTTCTTC
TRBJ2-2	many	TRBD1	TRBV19	CASSKNRGAGELFF	TGTGCCAGTAGCAAGAACAGGGGCGCCGGGGAGCTGTTTTTT
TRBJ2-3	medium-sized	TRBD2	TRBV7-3	CASSLHPPSGSGTDTQYF	TGTGCCAGCAGCTTACACCCCCCCAGCGGGAGTGGAACAGATACGCAGTATTTT
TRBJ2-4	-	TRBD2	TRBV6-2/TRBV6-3	CASCDGGASGNIQYF	TGTGCCAGCTGCGACGGGGGGGCGAGCGGAAACATTCAGTACTTC
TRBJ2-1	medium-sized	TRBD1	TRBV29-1	CSGWTGGDNEQFF	TGCAGCGGTTGGACAGGGGGAGACAATGAGCAGTTCTTC
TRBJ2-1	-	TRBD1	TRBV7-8	CASSLDNLKGQGYNEQFF	TGTGCCAGCAGCTTAGACAATCTAAAGGGACAGGGATACAATGAGCAGTTCTTC
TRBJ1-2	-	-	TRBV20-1	CSASGQPSGGGYTF	TGCAGTGCTAGCGGGCAGCCCTCTGGGGGCGGCTACACCTTC
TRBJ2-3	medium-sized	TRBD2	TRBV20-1	CSAGTSGTDTQYF	TGCAGTGCCGGGACTAGCGGCACAGATACGCAGTATTTT
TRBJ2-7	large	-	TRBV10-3	CAIAVGGDSYEQYF	TGTGCCATCGCCGTGGGCGGGGACTCCTACGAGCAGTACTTC
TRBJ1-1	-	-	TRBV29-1	CSVLWGAQRPEAFF	TGCAGCGTTTTGTGGGGGGCGCAGAGGCCTGAAGCTTTCTTT
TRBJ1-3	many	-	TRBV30	CAWKDLLDSGNTIYF	TGTGCCTGGAAAGATTTACTTGACTCTGGAAACACCATATATTTT
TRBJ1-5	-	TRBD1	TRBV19	CASSVVGQGGNQPQHF	TGTGCCAGTAGTGTTGTAGGACAGGGTGGCAATCAGCCCCAGCATTTT
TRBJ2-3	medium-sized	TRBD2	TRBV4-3	CASSRLAGDLDTQYF	TGCGCCAGCAGCCGACTAGCGGGAGATTTGGATACGCAGTATTTT
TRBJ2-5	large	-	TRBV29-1	CSEGEGLGETQYF	TGCAGCGAAGGTGAAGGGCTCGGAGAGACCCAGTACTTC